A selection of T cell receptor beta chains follows, all from one sample in a study of cytomegalovirus exposure and HLA in healthy donors. Method: immunoSEQ multiplex PCR; TCRdb's copy keeps in-frame clones and lacks some. This listing includes approximately 150,000 clones. Sequencing was performed on PBMCs. The receptors derive from a woman aged 18-29 years in good health and CMV-seronegative. Both conserved end residues are trimmed from each CDR3. Fields, in order: V gene, J gene, CDR3 protein.

v_call: TRBV25-1
j_call: TRBJ1-3
cdr3_aa: ASSDRLSGNTIY

v_call: TRBV7-2
j_call: TRBJ1-2
cdr3_aa: ASSNKLVNYGYT

v_call: TRBV28
j_call: TRBJ1-1
cdr3_aa: AIQGRTEAF

v_call: TRBV7-9
j_call: TRBJ2-7
cdr3_aa: ASSLVSEGDQLY

v_call: TRBV7-9
j_call: TRBJ1-5
cdr3_aa: ASSLKDRP

v_call: TRBV30
j_call: TRBJ1-4
cdr3_aa: AWSGQGRFEKLF

v_call: TRBV5-4
j_call: TRBJ1-2
cdr3_aa: ASSSGTSPYGYT

v_call: TRBV18
j_call: TRBJ1-2
cdr3_aa: ASSPTGSREGYT

v_call: TRBV7-2
j_call: TRBJ2-1
cdr3_aa: ASSLDRVFSSYNEQF

v_call: TRBV6-1
j_call: TRBJ2-7
cdr3_aa: ASSEAYRGYEQY

v_call: TRBV6-5
j_call: TRBJ2-1
cdr3_aa: ASSYLLANEQF

v_call: TRBV11-1
j_call: TRBJ2-2
cdr3_aa: ASSLDRTGGPGELF

v_call: TRBV7-3
j_call: TRBJ2-6
cdr3_aa: ASSPQGGANVLT

v_call: TRBV10-1
j_call: TRBJ2-7
cdr3_aa: ASSDEVAGLKTYEQY

v_call: TRBV27
j_call: TRBJ2-3
cdr3_aa: ASSEAPYTDTQY

v_call: TRBV6-6
j_call: TRBJ2-2
cdr3_aa: ASSYEGAITGELF

v_call: TRBV29-1
j_call: TRBJ2-7
cdr3_aa: SVEDPDRYEQY

v_call: TRBV7-9
j_call: TRBJ1-1
cdr3_aa: ASSPGGSEAF

v_call: TRBV19
j_call: TRBJ1-2
cdr3_aa: ASSFREAFPGYT

v_call: TRBV9
j_call: TRBJ2-1
cdr3_aa: ASSVGGGDEQF

v_call: TRBV7-3
j_call: TRBJ2-1
cdr3_aa: ASSWTGGADEQF

v_call: TRBV7-9
j_call: TRBJ1-1
cdr3_aa: ASSPPDRENTEAF

v_call: TRBV10-3
j_call: TRBJ1-2
cdr3_aa: AISGGQDRDGYT

v_call: TRBV5-4
j_call: TRBJ2-1
cdr3_aa: ASSLATGLAGARYNEQF

v_call: TRBV11-2
j_call: TRBJ2-1
cdr3_aa: ASSLDAQRERNEQF

v_call: TRBV15
j_call: TRBJ1-2
cdr3_aa: ATSINRGSDYGYT

v_call: TRBV2
j_call: TRBJ2-5
cdr3_aa: ASSEVGRGETQY

v_call: TRBV15
j_call: TRBJ1-6
cdr3_aa: ATTRTGTGNSPLH

v_call: TRBV5-1
j_call: TRBJ1-4
cdr3_aa: ASQQGQNEKLF

v_call: TRBV2
j_call: TRBJ2-1
cdr3_aa: ASREGPYNEQF

v_call: TRBV5-1
j_call: TRBJ2-5
cdr3_aa: ASSQIAGAETQY

v_call: TRBV2
j_call: .
cdr3_aa: ASTERVGAAYEQY

v_call: TRBV5-8
j_call: TRBJ1-1
cdr3_aa: ASSPRQGVWTEAF

v_call: TRBV18
j_call: TRBJ1-1
cdr3_aa: ASSPNGGGMIAEAF

v_call: TRBV30
j_call: TRBJ2-5
cdr3_aa: AWRRGLATETQY

v_call: TRBV29-1
j_call: TRBJ1-1
cdr3_aa: SVETQGGTEAF

v_call: TRBV18
j_call: TRBJ1-5
cdr3_aa: ASSQGAGQPQH

v_call: TRBV5-4
j_call: TRBJ2-1
cdr3_aa: ASSRGWREGFVNEQF

v_call: TRBV4-1
j_call: TRBJ2-7
cdr3_aa: ASSQRVSYEQY

v_call: TRBV5-1
j_call: TRBJ2-5
cdr3_aa: ASSLGRKQGGREETQY

v_call: TRBV19
j_call: TRBJ1-2
cdr3_aa: ASTFFGTGAYGYT

v_call: TRBV5-1
j_call: TRBJ2-1
cdr3_aa: ASSSTHIYNEQF

v_call: TRBV5-6
j_call: TRBJ1-3
cdr3_aa: ASSFSQVSGNTIY

v_call: TRBV15
j_call: TRBJ2-1
cdr3_aa: ATSRDKAGVVQF

v_call: TRBV7-9
j_call: TRBJ1-2
cdr3_aa: ASSLDARNYGYT

v_call: TRBV2
j_call: TRBJ2-1
cdr3_aa: ASRGSGAAYNEQF

v_call: TRBV30
j_call: TRBJ1-3
cdr3_aa: ASGTGGTGNTIY

v_call: TRBV9
j_call: TRBJ1-2
cdr3_aa: ASSVVSDGYT

v_call: TRBV2
j_call: TRBJ1-4
cdr3_aa: ASSRPAGTGNEKLF

v_call: TRBV2
j_call: TRBJ2-5
cdr3_aa: ASSLGLAGVSETQY

v_call: TRBV14
j_call: .
cdr3_aa: ASSQVVNTGELF

v_call: TRBV5-8
j_call: TRBJ2-5
cdr3_aa: ASSLSGGGETQY